The source of this T cell receptor beta chain is a study of T cells in women clearing cervical HPV infection. Study-wide background: Women with histologically confirmed HPV16-related CIN3 or worse, 2 with invasive cancer, served as cases. HLA type could not be excluded as a confounder. Whole-study results and caveats: CIN3+ cases had significantly higher TCR repertoire richness than controls, but evenness did not differ.

The CDR3 sequence is 14 residues long. The germline V gene has CDR1 SGHKS and CDR2 YYEKEE (reference sequence). Trimming took off 4 bases at V and 0 bases at J, with 11 bases between the two ends. The assay was immunoSEQ multiplex PCR, and TCRdb's table has in-frame clones only and misses some. The listing contains 20,000 to 25,000 clones. A remark on this clone: What it recognizes is unknown. The CDR3 end is not reached by the read, which stops 3 residues before it; the germline J gene fills it in.

This chain links TRBV5-5 with TRBJ2-7; the D gene is possibly TRBD1 (5 bases). This receptor was obtained from a woman aged 18-69 years with a cervical HPV16 infection that either progressed to CIN3+ or cleared (not recorded which). Input material: blood buffy coat. CDR3 in amino acids: CASSEGAYSYEQYF. The part of the CDR3 DNA that was read is TGTGCCAGCAGCGAAGGGGCCTACTCCTACGAG.